The 14 T cell receptor beta chains presented below share a single source sample, sequenced in a study of CD4 T cells in relation to SARS-CoV-2 and coronaviruses. These receptors have no identified antigens. Libraries were prepared by immunoSEQ multiplex PCR; TCRdb keeps only in-frame clonotypes and omits some of them. The sample carries 20,000 to 25,000 clones, 78% recorded once. Before the COVID-19 pandemic, during about 2010-2019, CD4+ T cells were taken from unexposed donors. After about 10 days of culture, CD4+ T cells were isolated. Sequenced input: CD4+ T cells from PBMCs, cultured in vitro. These receptors all come from a human donor in good health.

The V gene is TRBV14, the J gene TRBJ2-7; 7 bases match TRBD2. The CDR3 is 14 residues long. Germline loops: CDR1 SGHDN, CDR2 FVKESK. The junction had 6 bases not matched to a gene; V was cut back by 5 bases and J by 2 bases. The CDR3 spells CASSAWGGTYEQYF. The CDR3 bases are TGTGCCAGCAGCGCTTGGGGGGGGACCTACGAGCAGTACTTC.

The gene calls are TRBV6-1 and TRBJ2-3; 8 bases are shared with TRBD1. The V gene's germline CDR1 is MNHNS and CDR2 SASEGT. The CDR3 is made up of 16 amino acids. J lost 0 bases, V lost 4 bases, and 6 bases had no gene match. CDR3 loop: CASSVGTGLSTDTQYF. The CDR3, as DNA: TGTGCCAGCAGTGTCGGGACAGGCCTTAGCACAGATACGCAGTATTTT.

J is TRBJ2-7 and V is TRBV11-1, with TRBD2 matching over 13 bases. Losses at the gene ends were 5 bases for V and 0 bases for J; bases not matched to a gene: 4. Germline lookup yields CDR1 SGHAT and CDR2 FQDESV (reference sequence). The CDR3 covers 16 residues. The CDR3 bases are TGTGCCAGCAGCCCCGGGACTAGCGGGAACTCCTACGAGCAGTACTTC. Encoded protein: CASSPGTSGNSYEQYF.

The chain has TRBV4-1 and TRBJ1-2; TRBD1 matches at 7 bases. The V and J ends lost 0 bases and 4 bases, in that order; junction bases with no gene match: 11. Germline CDR1 MGHRA, CDR2 YSYEKL. The CDR3 contains 17 residues. The CDR3 is CASSQETQGPRGYGYTF. CDR3 DNA: TGCGCCAGCAGCCAAGAAACACAGGGGCCGAGGGGCTATGGCTACACCTTC.

This rearrangement joins TRBV7-9 to TRBJ2-5; the D gene is possibly TRBD1 (6 bases). The CDR3 has 14 amino acids. The V and J ends lost 5 bases and 2 bases respectively, with 12 bases between them. Germline V gives CDR1 SEHNR, CDR2 FQNEAQ (reference sequence). The CDR3, as DNA: TGTGCCAGCAGCCTTCACAGGGATCAAGAGACCCAGTACTTC. Translating gives CASSLHRDQETQYF.

The chain joins TRBV5-1 to TRBJ2-1; TRBD2 matches at 12 bases. CDR1 and CDR2 from the germline V gene are SGHRS and YFSETQ. The CDR3 totals 17 residues. The V and J ends lost 5 bases and 0 bases, in that order; junction bases with no gene match: 6. Here the CDR3 reads CASRTSGRPSSYNEQFF. The DNA of the CDR3 is TGCGCCAGCAGAACTAGCGGGAGGCCGAGCTCCTACAATGAGCAGTTCTTC.

The chain couples TRBV19 to TRBJ1-4; D not certain. V lost 5 bases to trimming and J lost 4 bases, with 11 bases between them. The CDR3 totals 14 residues. The V gene's germline CDR1 is LNHDA and CDR2 SQIVND (reference sequence). In DNA form, the CDR3 reads TGTGCCAGTAGTTTGGGAATAGTTAATGAAAAACTGTTTTTT. It codes for CASSLGIVNEKLFF.

The genes are TRBV14 and TRBJ2-7; possibly TRBD1 for D (5 bases). The germline gives CDR1 SGHDN, CDR2 FVKESK. The CDR3 has 17 amino acids. The germline V and J ends were trimmed by 1 base and 1 base, with 17 bases remaining between them. DNA of the CDR3: TGTGCCAGCAGCCAAGTTAGAGGCCCCAGGGTGTCCTACGAGCAGTACTTC. This sequence encodes CASSQVRGPRVSYEQYF.

The chain combines TRBV13 with TRBJ2-1; D is uncertain. V gave up 5 bases and J gave up 4 bases, with 12 bases separating them. The CDR3 contains 14 residues. CDR1 and CDR2 from the germline V gene are PRHDT and FYEKMQ (reference sequence). This CDR3 is CASSQQPLYNEQFF. The CDR3 DNA reads as TGTGCCAGCAGCCAACAGCCCCTTTACAATGAGCAGTTCTTC.

V and J are TRBV12-1 and TRBJ1-5. TRBV12-1 is annotated as a pseudogene. CDR3 length equals 17 residues. The CDR3 loop is CASSFSSNVYSNQPQHF. The DNA of the CDR3 is TGTGCCAGCAGCTTTTCGTCCAATGTTTATAGCAATCAGCCCCAGCATTTT.

V and J are TRBV28 and TRBJ2-2; D unresolved. This CDR3 is 13 amino acids long. Looked up from germline, CDR1 is MDHEN and CDR2 is SYDVKM. Between the trimmed V and J ends, which lost 4 bases and 1 base, there was a span of 4 bases. The DNA for the CDR3 is TGTGCCAGCAGTTACGGGAACACCGGGGAGCTGTTTTTT. Translated: CASSYGNTGELFF.

The J gene is TRBJ2-2, the V gene TRBV6-2 or TRBV6-3; D is undetermined. CDR3 length: 14 residues. Trimming removed 1 base from V and 6 bases from J, with 9 bases in between. In germline, CDR1 is MNHEY, CDR2 SVGEGT. The CDR3 region is CASSYFTPAGELFF. CDR3 bases: TGTGCCAGCAGTTACTTTACGCCCGCCGGGGAGCTGTTTTTT.

The J gene is TRBJ2-1, the V gene TRBV2, with a weak D call TRBD2 (6 bases). This CDR3 has 15 residues. Germline CDR1 is SNHLY and CDR2 is FYNNEI. The ends were cut back, 4 bases at V and 7 bases at J, with 17 bases in the middle. The CDR3 is CASSGQSDYRNEQFF. The CDR3 nucleotides are TGTGCCAGCAGTGGTCAGTCGGACTATCGAAATGAGCAGTTCTTC.

The J gene is TRBJ2-7, the V gene TRBV24-1, with D possibly called TRBD1 or TRBD2 (6 bases each). The CDR3 runs to 13 residues. CDR1 and CDR2 (germline): KGHDR, SFDVKD. V was shortened by 4 bases and J by 4 bases, with 10 bases between the two germline ends. The CDR3 region has the DNA TGTGCCACCAGTGAGGGGGGACAATACGAGCAGTACTTC. The encoded protein is CATSEGGQYEQYF.